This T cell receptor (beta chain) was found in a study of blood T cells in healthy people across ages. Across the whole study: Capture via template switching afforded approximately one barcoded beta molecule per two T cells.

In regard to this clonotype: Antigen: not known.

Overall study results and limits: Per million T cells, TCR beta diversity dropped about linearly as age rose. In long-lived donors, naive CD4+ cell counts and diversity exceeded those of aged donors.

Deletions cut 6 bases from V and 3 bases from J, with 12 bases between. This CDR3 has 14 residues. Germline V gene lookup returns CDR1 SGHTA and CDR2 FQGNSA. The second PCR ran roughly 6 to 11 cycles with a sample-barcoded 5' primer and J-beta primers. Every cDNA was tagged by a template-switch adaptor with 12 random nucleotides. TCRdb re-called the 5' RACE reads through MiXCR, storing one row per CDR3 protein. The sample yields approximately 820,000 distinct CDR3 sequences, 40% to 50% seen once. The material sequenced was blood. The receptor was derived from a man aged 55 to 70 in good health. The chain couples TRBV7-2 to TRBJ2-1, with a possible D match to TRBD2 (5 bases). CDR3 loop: CASSPSRDYNEQFF. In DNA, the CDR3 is TGTGCCAGCAGTCCATCCCGGGACTACAATGAGCAGTTCTTC.